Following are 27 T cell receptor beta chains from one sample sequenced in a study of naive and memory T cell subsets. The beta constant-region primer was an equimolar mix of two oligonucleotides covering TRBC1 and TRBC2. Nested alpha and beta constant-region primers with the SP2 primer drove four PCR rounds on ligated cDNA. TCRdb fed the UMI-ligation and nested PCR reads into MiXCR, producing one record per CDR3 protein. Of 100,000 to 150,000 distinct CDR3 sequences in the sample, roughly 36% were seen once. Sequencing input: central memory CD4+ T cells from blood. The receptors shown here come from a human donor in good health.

DNA for the CDR3: TGTGCCAGCAGCCCCCTAGGGGAGTGGGGCACAGATACGCAGTATTTT. This encodes CASSPLGEWGTDTQYF. The chain has TRBV7-9 and TRBJ2-3, with D possibly called TRBD1 or TRBD2 (5 bases each). The CDR3 sequence is 16 residues long. Trimming left V 5 bases short and J 1 base short, with 16 bases between. The germline gives CDR1 SEHNR, CDR2 FQNEAQ (reference sequence).

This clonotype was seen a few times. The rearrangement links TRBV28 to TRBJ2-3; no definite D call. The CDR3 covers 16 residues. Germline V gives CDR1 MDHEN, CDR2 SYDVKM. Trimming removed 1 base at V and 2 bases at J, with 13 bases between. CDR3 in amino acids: CASSLSSLDPTDTQYF. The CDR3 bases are TGTGCCAGCAGTTTATCATCTCTAGACCCCACAGATACGCAGTATTTT.

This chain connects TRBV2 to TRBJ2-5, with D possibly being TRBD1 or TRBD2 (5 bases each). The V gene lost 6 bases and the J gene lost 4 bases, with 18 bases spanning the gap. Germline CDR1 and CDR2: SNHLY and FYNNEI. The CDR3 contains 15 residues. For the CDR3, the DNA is TGTGCCAGCAGGGGGACGTTCATAGGAGGAGAGACCCAGTACTTC. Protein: CASRGTFIGGETQYF. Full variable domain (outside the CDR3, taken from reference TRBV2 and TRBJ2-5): EPEVTQTPSHQVTQMGQEVILRCVPISNHLYFYWYRQILGQKVEFLVSFYNNEISEKSEIFDDQFSVERPDGSNFTLKIRSTKLEDSAMYFCASRGTFIGGETQYFGPGTRLLVL.

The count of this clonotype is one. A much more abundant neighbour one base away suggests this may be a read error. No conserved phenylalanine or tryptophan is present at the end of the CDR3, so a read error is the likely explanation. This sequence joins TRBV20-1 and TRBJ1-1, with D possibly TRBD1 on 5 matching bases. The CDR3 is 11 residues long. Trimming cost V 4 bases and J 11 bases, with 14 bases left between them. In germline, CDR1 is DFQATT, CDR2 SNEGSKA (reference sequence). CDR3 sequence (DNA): TGCAGTGCTACAATACAGGTCGCTGCTTTCTCT. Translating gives CSATIQVAAFS.

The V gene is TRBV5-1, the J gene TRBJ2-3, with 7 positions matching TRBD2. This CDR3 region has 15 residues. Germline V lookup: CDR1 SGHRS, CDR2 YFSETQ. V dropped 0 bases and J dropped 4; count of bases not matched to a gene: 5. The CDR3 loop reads CASSLEWGGADTQYF. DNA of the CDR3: TGCGCCAGCAGCTTGGAATGGGGGGGTGCAGATACGCAGTATTTT.

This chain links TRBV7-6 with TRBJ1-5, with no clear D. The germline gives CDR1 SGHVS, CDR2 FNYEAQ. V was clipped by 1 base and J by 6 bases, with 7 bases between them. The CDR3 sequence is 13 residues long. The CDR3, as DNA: TGTGCCAGCAGCTTAGTAGCCGGTCAGCCCCAGCATTTT. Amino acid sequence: CASSLVAGQPQHF.

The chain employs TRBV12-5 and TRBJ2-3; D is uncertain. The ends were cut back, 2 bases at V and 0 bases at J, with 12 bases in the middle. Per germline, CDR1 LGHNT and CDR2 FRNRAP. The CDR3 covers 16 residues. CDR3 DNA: TGTGCTAGTGGTTTGACTACCCTGTCGAGCACAGATACGCAGTATTTT. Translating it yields CASGLTTLSSTDTQYF.

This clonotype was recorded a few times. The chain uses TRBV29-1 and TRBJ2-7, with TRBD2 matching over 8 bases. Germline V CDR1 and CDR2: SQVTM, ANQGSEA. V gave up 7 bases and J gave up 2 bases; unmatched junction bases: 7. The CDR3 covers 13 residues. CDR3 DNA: TGCAGCGGCATGACTAGCGAGACCTACGAGCAGTACTTC. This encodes CSGMTSETYEQYF.

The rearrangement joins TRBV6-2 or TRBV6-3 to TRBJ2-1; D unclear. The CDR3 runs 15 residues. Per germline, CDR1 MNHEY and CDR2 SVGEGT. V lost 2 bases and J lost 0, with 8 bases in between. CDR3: CASSYRSNSYNEQFF. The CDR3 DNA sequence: TGTGCCAGCAGTTACCGGTCCAACTCCTACAATGAGCAGTTCTTC.

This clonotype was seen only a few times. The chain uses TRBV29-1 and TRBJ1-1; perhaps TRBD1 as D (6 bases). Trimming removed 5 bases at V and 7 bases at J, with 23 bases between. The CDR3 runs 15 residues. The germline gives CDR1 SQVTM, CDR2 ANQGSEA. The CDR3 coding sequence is TGCAGCGTTACTTTCGGAGGGGGAGAGAGGGGTGAAGCTTTCTTT. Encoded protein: CSVTFGGGERGEAFF.

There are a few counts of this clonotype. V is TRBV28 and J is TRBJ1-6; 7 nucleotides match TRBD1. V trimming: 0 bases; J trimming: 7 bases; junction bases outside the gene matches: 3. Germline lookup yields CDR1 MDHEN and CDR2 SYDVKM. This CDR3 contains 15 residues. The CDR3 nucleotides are TGTGCCAGCAGTTTATGGACAGGGCCCAATTCACCCCTCCACTTT. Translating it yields CASSLWTGPNSPLHF.

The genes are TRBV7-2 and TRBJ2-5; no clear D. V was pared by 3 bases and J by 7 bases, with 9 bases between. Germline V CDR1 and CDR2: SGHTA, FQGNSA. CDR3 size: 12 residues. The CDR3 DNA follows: TGTGCCAGCAGCTTCCCATCGGGGACCCAGTACTTC. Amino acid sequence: CASSFPSGTQYF.

The CDR3 sequence is CSARAVTRDGYTF. The DNA for the CDR3 is TGCAGTGCTAGAGCAGTTACACGAGATGGCTACACCTTC. The V and J genes are TRBV20-1 and TRBJ1-2; D call uncertain. V dropped 1 base and J dropped 6 bases, with 12 bases sitting between them. In germline, CDR1 is DFQATT, CDR2 SNEGSKA (reference sequence). The CDR3 has 13 residues.

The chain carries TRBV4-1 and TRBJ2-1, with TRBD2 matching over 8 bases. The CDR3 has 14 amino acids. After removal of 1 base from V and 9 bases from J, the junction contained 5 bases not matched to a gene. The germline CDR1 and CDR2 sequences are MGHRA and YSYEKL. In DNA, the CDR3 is TGCGCCAGCAGCCAAGTGACTAGCGTCGCTGAGCAGTTCTTC. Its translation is CASSQVTSVAEQFF.

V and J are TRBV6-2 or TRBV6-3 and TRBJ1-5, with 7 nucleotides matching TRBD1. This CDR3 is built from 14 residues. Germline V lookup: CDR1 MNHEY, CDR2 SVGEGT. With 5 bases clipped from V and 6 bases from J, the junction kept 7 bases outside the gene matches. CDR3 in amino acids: CASSTRQGVQPQHF. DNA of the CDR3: TGTGCCAGCAGTACTAGACAGGGTGTTCAGCCCCAGCATTTT.

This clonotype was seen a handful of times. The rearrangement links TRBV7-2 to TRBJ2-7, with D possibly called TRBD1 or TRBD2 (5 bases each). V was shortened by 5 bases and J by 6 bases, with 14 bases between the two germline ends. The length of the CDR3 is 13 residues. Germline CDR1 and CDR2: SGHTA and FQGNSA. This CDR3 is CASSRVAGGEQYF. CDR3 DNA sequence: TGTGCCAGCAGCCGAGTTGCTGGGGGCGAGCAGTACTTC.

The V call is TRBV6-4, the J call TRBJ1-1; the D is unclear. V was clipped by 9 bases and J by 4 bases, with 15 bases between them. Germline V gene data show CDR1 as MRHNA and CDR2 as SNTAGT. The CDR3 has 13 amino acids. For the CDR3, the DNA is TGTGCCAGTCTCCTTAAGGTGGGCACTGAAGCTTTCTTT. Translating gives CASLLKVGTEAFF.

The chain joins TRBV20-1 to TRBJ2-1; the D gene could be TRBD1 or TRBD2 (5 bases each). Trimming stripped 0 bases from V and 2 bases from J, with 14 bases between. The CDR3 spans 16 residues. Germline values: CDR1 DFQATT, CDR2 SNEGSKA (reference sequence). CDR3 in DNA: TGCAGTGCTAGAGAATTTGGGACGCCTGCCTACAATGAGCAGTTCTTC. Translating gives CSAREFGTPAYNEQFF.

Written as DNA, the CDR3 is TGTGCCAGCAGCCCAGGTGGTGGCGGGAGGGGATGGAATGAGCAGTTCTTC. Its protein product is CASSPGGGGRGWNEQFF. This chain connects TRBV7-2 to TRBJ2-1; TRBD2 aligns across 9 bases. The CDR3 spans 17 residues. Germline V lookup: CDR1 SGHTA, CDR2 FQGNSA. The J segment lost 7 bases and the V segment lost 5 bases, leaving 15 bases of the junction unmatched.

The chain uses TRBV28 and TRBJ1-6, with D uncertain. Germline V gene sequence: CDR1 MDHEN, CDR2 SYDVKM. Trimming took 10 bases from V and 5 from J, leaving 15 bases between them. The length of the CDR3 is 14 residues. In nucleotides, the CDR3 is TGTGCCACCACGCCCCAATGGGATAATTCACCCCTCCACTTT. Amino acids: CATTPQWDNSPLHF.

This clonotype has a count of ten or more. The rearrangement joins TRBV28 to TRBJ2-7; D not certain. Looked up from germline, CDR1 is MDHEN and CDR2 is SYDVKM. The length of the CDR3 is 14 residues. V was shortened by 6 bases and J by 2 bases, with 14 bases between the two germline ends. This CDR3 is CASSHEYGTYEQYF. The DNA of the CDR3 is TGTGCCAGCAGCCACGAATATGGGACCTACGAGCAGTACTTC.

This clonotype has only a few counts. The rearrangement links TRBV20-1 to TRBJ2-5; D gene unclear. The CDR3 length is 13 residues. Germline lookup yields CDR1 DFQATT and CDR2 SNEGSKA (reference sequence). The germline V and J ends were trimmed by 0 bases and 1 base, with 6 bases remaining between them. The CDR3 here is CSARDTVQETQYF. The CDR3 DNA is TGCAGTGCTAGAGATACAGTCCAAGAGACCCAGTACTTC.

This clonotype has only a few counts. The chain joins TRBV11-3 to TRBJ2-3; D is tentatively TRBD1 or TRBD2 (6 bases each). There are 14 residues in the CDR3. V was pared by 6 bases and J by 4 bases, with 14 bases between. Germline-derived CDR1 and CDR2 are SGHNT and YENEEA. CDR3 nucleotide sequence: TGTGCCAGCAGTGGGGGCGGGGAGCCAGATACGCAGTATTTT. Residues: CASSGGGEPDTQYF.

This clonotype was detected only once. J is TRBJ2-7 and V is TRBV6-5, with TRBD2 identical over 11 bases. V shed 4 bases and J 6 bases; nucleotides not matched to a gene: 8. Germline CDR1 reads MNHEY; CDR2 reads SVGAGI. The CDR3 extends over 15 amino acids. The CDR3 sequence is CASSLLTSGRGEQYF. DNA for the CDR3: TGTGCCAGCAGTTTGCTAACTAGCGGGAGAGGCGAGCAGTACTTC.

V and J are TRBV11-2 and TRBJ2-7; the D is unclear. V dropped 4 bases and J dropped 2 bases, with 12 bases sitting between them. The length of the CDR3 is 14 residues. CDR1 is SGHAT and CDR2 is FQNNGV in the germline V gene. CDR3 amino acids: CASSSVPSPYEQYF. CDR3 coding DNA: TGTGCCAGCAGCTCAGTACCTTCTCCCTACGAGCAGTACTTC.

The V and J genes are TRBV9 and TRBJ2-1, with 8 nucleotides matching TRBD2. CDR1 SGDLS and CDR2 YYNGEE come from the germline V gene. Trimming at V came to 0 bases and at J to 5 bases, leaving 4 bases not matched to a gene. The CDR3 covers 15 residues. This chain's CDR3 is CASSVVAGYNNEQFF. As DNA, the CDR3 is TGTGCCAGCAGCGTAGTAGCGGGATATAACAATGAGCAGTTCTTC.

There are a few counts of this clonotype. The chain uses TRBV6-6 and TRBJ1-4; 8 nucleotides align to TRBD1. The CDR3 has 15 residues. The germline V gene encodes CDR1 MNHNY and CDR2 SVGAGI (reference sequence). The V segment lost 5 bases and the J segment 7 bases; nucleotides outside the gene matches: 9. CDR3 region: CASSPQTGVFEKLFF. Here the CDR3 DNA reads TGTGCCAGCAGTCCACAGACAGGGGTCTTTGAAAAACTGTTTTTT.